Reported below is one TCR beta chain. The antigen is not known. Method: immunoSEQ multiplex PCR; TCRdb's copy keeps in-frame clones and lacks some. The data contain some 25,000 clones, approximately 68% of them singletons. This entry belongs to a study of PD-1 blockade in classical Hodgkin lymphoma. Study overall: On a schedule of every 2 weeks, patients received nivolumab 3 mg/kg intravenously.

Regarding the study as a whole: Among the patients, those starting nivolumab under 1 year after ASCT were excluded. Newly diagnosed patients reportedly had lower baseline TCR diversity than healthy donors.

Time point meaning: cycle 4 day 1 (C4D1), after more than five weeks of nivolumab. The patients all showed relapse after autologous stem cell transplantation, while their brentuximab vedotin exposure varied. CDR1 and CDR2 from the germline V gene are MNHEY and SVGAGI. The CDR3 has 15 residues. V was pared by 5 bases and J by 5 bases, with 16 bases between. The chain couples TRBV6-5 to TRBJ1-5; D unclear. The material sequenced was peripheral blood mononuclear cells (PBMCs), taken before the fourth cycle of nivolumab. The clonotype originates from a human donor with classical Hodgkin lymphoma. In nucleotides, the CDR3 is TGTGCCAGCAGTCCTAAAAGCCGGGGAGATCAGCCCCAGCATTTT. Its protein is CASSPKSRGDQPQHF.